These 25 T cell receptor beta chains came from one sample sequenced in a study of beta chain features in type 1 diabetes. Their antigens are not known. Study-level points and caveats: People with Type 1 diabetes carried modestly yet significantly shorter TCRB CDR3s in all four CD4+ subsets.

The authors reverse transcribed all of the isolated RNA, so sequencing captured expressed TCRB transcripts. TCRdb's table, derived via immunoSEQ multiplex PCR, lists solely in-frame clones and lacks some. Of some 660,000 clones in the sample, over 13% were seen once. The sequenced material came from naive CD4+ T cells from blood. These receptors all stem from a man aged 18 to 29 with type 1 diabetes.

V is TRBV11-2 and J is TRBJ1-2; possibly TRBD1 for D (6 bases). Germline V gives CDR1 SGHAT, CDR2 FQNNGV. The V gene lost 4 bases and the J gene lost 6 bases, with 15 bases spanning the gap. This CDR3 is built from 14 residues. CDR3 sequence (DNA): TGTGCCAGCAGCTCCCCCGCAGGGGCCAATGGCTACACCTTC. Translating gives CASSSPAGANGYTF.

This clone has just a few counts. The CDR3 sequence is CSATEHYGYTF. In nucleotides, the CDR3 is TGCAGCGCGACAGAGCACTATGGCTACACCTTC. The V call is TRBV29-1, the J call TRBJ1-2, with a possible D match to TRBD1 (5 bases). Germline V lookup: CDR1 SQVTM, CDR2 ANQGSEA. V gave up 7 bases and J gave up 3 bases, with 9 bases separating them. The CDR3 is made up of 11 amino acids. Looking up the rest from reference TRBV29-1 and TRBJ1-2 gives the full variable domain: SAVISQKPSRDICQRGTSLTIQCQVDSQVTMMFWYRQQPGQSLTLIATANQGSEATYESGFVIDKFPISRPNLTFSTLTVSNMSPEDSSIYLCSATEHYGYTFGSGTRLTVV.

The J gene is TRBJ2-3, the V gene TRBV15; weak D call: TRBD2 (5 bases). The CDR3 sequence is 15 residues long. V shed 2 bases and J shed 6 bases, with 15 bases lying between them. The germline gives CDR1 LNHNV, CDR2 YYDKDF (reference sequence). CDR3 in DNA: TGTGCCACCAGCAGATTGGACTTACCATCCGATACGCAGTATTTT. Translation gives CATSRLDLPSDTQYF. The full variable domain, in which reference TRBV15 and TRBJ2-3 provide the parts outside the CDR3, is DAMVIQNPRYQVTQFGKPVTLSCSQTLNHNVMYWYQQKSSQAPKLLFHYYDKDFNNEADTPDNFQSRRPNTSFCFLDIRSPGLGDTAMYLCATSRLDLPSDTQYFGPGTRLTVL.

The CDR3 region has the DNA TGTGCCAGCAGCTTAGTAGGGACTAGCGGGAGGGGAAGACAGTTCTTC. This translates into CASSLVGTSGRGRQFF. The V call is TRBV11-2, the J call TRBJ2-1; 16 positions agree with TRBD2. The CDR3 runs 16 residues. Looked up from germline, CDR1 is SGHAT and CDR2 is FQNNGV. Trimming removed 1 base from V and 13 bases from J; junction bases left unmatched: 7. Filled out from reference TRBV11-2 and TRBJ2-1, the complete variable domain reads EAGVAQSPRYKIIEKRQSVAFWCNPISGHATLYWYQQILGQGPKLLIQFQNNGVVDDSQLPKDRFSAERLKGVDSTLKIQPAKLEDSAVYLCASSLVGTSGRGRQFFGPGTRLTVL.

In its sample, this clone was seen a few times. The rearrangement uses TRBV10-3 and TRBJ2-7; D ambiguous. CDR1 and CDR2 (germline): ENHRY, SYGVKD. Trimming removed 4 bases at V and 2 bases at J, with 3 bases between. The CDR3 length is 11 residues. CDR3 region: CAISGTYEQYF. DNA for the CDR3: TGTGCCATCAGTGGAACCTACGAGCAGTACTTC.

The genes are TRBV30 and TRBJ2-1; 12 bases align to TRBD2. The V segment lost 0 bases and the J segment 0 bases; nucleotides outside the gene matches: 3. The CDR3 is 17 residues long. CDR1 is GTSNPN, CDR2 SVGIG, per germline (reference sequence). In DNA form, the CDR3 reads TGTGCCTGGAGTGTAACTAGCGGGGGGTACTCCTACAATGAGCAGTTCTTC. Translated: CAWSVTSGGYSYNEQFF.

J is TRBJ1-2 and V is TRBV30; possibly TRBD1 for D (5 bases). V gave up 5 bases and J gave up 7 bases, with 26 bases separating them. This CDR3 has 16 amino acids. Germline values: CDR1 GTSNPN, CDR2 SVGIG (reference sequence). The CDR3: CAWGVGRIGGNGGYTF. The CDR3 DNA follows: TGTGCCTGGGGAGTTGGACGGATCGGGGGAAATGGTGGCTACACCTTC.

This clone was counted between two and nine times. V usage is TRBV30 and J usage is TRBJ2-5, with D perhaps matching TRBD2 (6 bases). Trimming stripped 4 bases from V and 2 bases from J, with 14 bases between. Germline CDR1 and CDR2: GTSNPN and SVGIG (reference sequence). The CDR3 is 14 amino acids. CDR3 nucleotides: TGTGCCTGGATCCCCGGACTATTACAAGAGACCCAGTACTTC. It is translated as CAWIPGLLQETQYF. The variable domain in full, with the rest retrieved from reference TRBV30 and TRBJ2-5, is SQTIHQWPATLVQPVGSPLSLECTVEGTSNPNLYWYRQAAGRGLQLLFYSVGIGQISSEVPQNLSASRPQDRQFILSSKKLLLSDSGFYLCAWIPGLLQETQYFGPGTRLLVL.

V gene TRBV27 combines with J gene TRBJ2-1; 13 bases line up with TRBD2. This CDR3 is 17 amino acids long. With 1 base clipped from V and 6 bases from J, the junction kept 6 bases outside the gene matches. Germline V gene sequence: CDR1 MNHEY, CDR2 SMNVEV (reference sequence). Here the CDR3 DNA reads TGTGCCAGCAGTTTATGGGGGGGGACTAGCGGGACCAATGAGCAGTTCTTC. As protein: CASSLWGGTSGTNEQFF.

This clone has only a few counts. The rearrangement links TRBV2 to TRBJ1-6; D gene uncertain. The length of the CDR3 is 15 residues. Germline CDR1 SNHLY, CDR2 FYNNEI. Trimming took 5 bases from V and 2 from J, leaving 10 bases between them. The CDR3 reads CASSFLEAYNSPLHF. The CDR3 DNA sequence: TGTGCCAGCAGTTTCTTAGAGGCCTATAATTCACCCCTCCACTTT.

The gene calls are TRBV28 and TRBJ2-5, with 8 bases fitting TRBD2. Germline values: CDR1 MDHEN, CDR2 SYDVKM. CDR3 length: 16 residues. The junction had 10 bases not matched to a gene; V was cut back by 2 bases and J by 5 bases. The CDR3 loop is CASSLEPGGAVETQYF. In DNA, the CDR3 is TGTGCCAGCAGTTTAGAACCCGGGGGGGCAGTGGAGACCCAGTACTTC.

In its sample, this clone was seen a few times. The chain's CDR3 is CATRRGEGLEQYF. DNA of the CDR3: TGCGCCACCCGACGGGGGGAGGGTCTCGAGCAGTACTTC. The chain links TRBV5-1 to TRBJ2-7; 7 nucleotides agree with TRBD2. Looked up from germline, CDR1 is SGHRS and CDR2 is YFSETQ. Germline trimming cut 9 bases from V and 6 bases from J; bases unmatched to any gene: 12. The CDR3 contains 13 residues.

This clone turned up a few times. The chain recombines TRBV29-1 with TRBJ2-1; TRBD2 aligns across 9 bases. CDR3 length: 13 amino acids. Germline V gene lookup returns CDR1 SQVTM and CDR2 ANQGSEA. V lost 5 bases to trimming and J lost 8 bases; unmatched junction nucleotides: 7. Written as DNA, the CDR3 is TGCAGCGTTAATCGCGGGAGGGTTTATGAGCAGTTCTTC. Amino acid sequence: CSVNRGRVYEQFF.

This clone has a handful of counts. CDR3 nucleotide sequence: TGTGCCAGTAGCCGCGGGACGGACGTCTGGGAGACCCAGTACTTC. As protein: CASSRGTDVWETQYF. This sequence joins TRBV19 and TRBJ2-5; maybe TRBD2 (6 bases). The V end was cut by 6 bases, the J end by 5 bases, with 19 bases between. Germline V gives CDR1 LNHDA, CDR2 SQIVND (reference sequence). The CDR3 loop spans 15 amino acids.

This clone has more than one count but fewer than ten. This chain links TRBV7-9 with TRBJ2-7; 8 bases are a match to TRBD1. Per the germline V gene, CDR1 is SEHNR and CDR2 is FQNEAQ (reference sequence). V gave up 5 bases and J gave up 6 bases; unmatched junction bases: 9. This CDR3 has 14 amino acids. This CDR3 reads CASSPFGQGGEQYF. The CDR3 DNA sequence: TGTGCCAGCAGCCCATTCGGACAGGGAGGCGAGCAGTACTTC.

In this sample, this clone turned up a few times. The chain recombines TRBV27 with TRBJ2-7; perhaps TRBD2 as D (5 bases). The CDR3 runs 15 residues. Trimming removed 2 bases from V and 3 bases from J, with 14 bases in between. Germline lookup yields CDR1 MNHEY and CDR2 SMNVEV (reference sequence). The CDR3 DNA reads as TGTGCCAGCAGTTTAAGATCGGACTCCAACTACGAGCAGTACTTC. Its protein is CASSLRSDSNYEQYF.

CDR3: CASSQGLDYEQYF. In DNA form, the CDR3 reads TGTGCCAGCAGCCAAGGTCTGGACTACGAGCAGTACTTC. The genes are TRBV14 and TRBJ2-7; no clear D. With 1 base removed from V and 3 bases from J, the gap between germline ends came to 7 bases. Looked up from germline, CDR1 is SGHDN and CDR2 is FVKESK. CDR3 length: 13 amino acids.

The genes are TRBV10-1 and TRBJ2-3; D may match TRBD1 or TRBD2 (6 bases each). Between the trimmed V and J ends, which lost 11 bases and 5 bases, there was a span of 17 bases. This CDR3 has 13 residues. CDR1 and CDR2 (germline): WNHNN, SYGVQD (reference sequence). The CDR3 here is CAPRGLAIDTQYF. Here the CDR3 DNA reads TGCGCCCCCAGGGGTCTAGCGATAGATACGCAGTATTTT.

The J gene is TRBJ2-3, the V gene TRBV2; TRBD2 matches at 12 bases. This CDR3 has 17 residues. CDR1 is SNHLY, CDR2 FYNNEI, per germline. With 4 bases clipped from V and 5 bases from J, the junction kept 10 bases outside the gene matches. The CDR3 DNA sequence: TGTGCCAGCAGTGCGTCCCTAGCGGGAGGGCGAGGAGATACGCAGTATTTT. It specifies CASSASLAGGRGDTQYF.

This clone was picked up a small number of times. Other DNA sequences in the same sample also yield this CDR3. V gene TRBV7-9 combines with J gene TRBJ1-6; D is unresolved. The CDR3 contains 13 residues. Germline CDR1 is SEHNR and CDR2 is FQNEAQ (reference sequence). V was shortened by 3 bases and J by 7 bases, with 7 bases between the two germline ends. CDR3 loop: CASSLEGNSPLHF. The DNA of the CDR3 is TGTGCCAGCAGCTTGGAAGGGAATTCACCCCTCCACTTT.

This chain uses TRBV28 with TRBJ2-7; the D gene is possibly TRBD2 (6 bases). Trimming cost V 1 base and J 3 bases, with 10 bases left between them. Looked up from germline, CDR1 is MDHEN and CDR2 is SYDVKM. The CDR3 runs to 14 residues. The CDR3 bases are TGTGCCAGCAGTTTATACGGGGGTGTCTACGAGCAGTACTTC. Amino acid sequence: CASSLYGGVYEQYF.

In its sample, this clone was seen a few times. V and J are TRBV27 and TRBJ1-5; D is possibly TRBD1 (6 bases). CDR3 size: 14 residues. Germline V CDR1 and CDR2: MNHEY, SMNVEV (reference sequence). V lost 4 bases and J 3 bases, leaving 10 bases between the germline ends. The CDR3 DNA reads TGTGCCAGCAGTTCACAGGGTCTCAATCAGCCCCAGCATTTT. Encoded protein: CASSSQGLNQPQHF.

The chain employs TRBV2 and TRBJ1-5, with D possibly TRBD1 on 5 matching bases. Trimming pared 2 bases from V and 4 bases from J, leaving 18 bases between. Germline lookup yields CDR1 SNHLY and CDR2 FYNNEI. The length of the CDR3 is 17 residues. The CDR3 region is CASSELGARVRNQPQHF. For the CDR3, the DNA is TGTGCCAGCAGTGAACTCGGGGCCAGGGTAAGAAATCAGCCCCAGCATTTT.

The chain couples TRBV2 to TRBJ1-1; the D is unclear. Looked up from germline, CDR1 is SNHLY and CDR2 is FYNNEI. There are 15 residues in the CDR3. Trimming left V 2 bases short and J 3 bases short, with 13 bases between. The CDR3 spells CASSERSLTYTEAFF. CDR3 bases: TGTGCCAGCAGTGAACGAAGTCTAACCTACACTGAAGCTTTCTTT.

V is TRBV4-3 and J is TRBJ2-1; tentative D call: TRBD2 (6 bases). This CDR3 region has 15 residues. The germline V and J ends were trimmed by 1 base and 6 bases, with 13 bases remaining between them. Germline lookup yields CDR1 LGHNA and CDR2 YSLEER. CDR3 sequence: CASSQVGGGPNEQFF. The CDR3 coding sequence is TGCGCCAGCAGCCAAGTGGGAGGAGGACCCAATGAGCAGTTCTTC.